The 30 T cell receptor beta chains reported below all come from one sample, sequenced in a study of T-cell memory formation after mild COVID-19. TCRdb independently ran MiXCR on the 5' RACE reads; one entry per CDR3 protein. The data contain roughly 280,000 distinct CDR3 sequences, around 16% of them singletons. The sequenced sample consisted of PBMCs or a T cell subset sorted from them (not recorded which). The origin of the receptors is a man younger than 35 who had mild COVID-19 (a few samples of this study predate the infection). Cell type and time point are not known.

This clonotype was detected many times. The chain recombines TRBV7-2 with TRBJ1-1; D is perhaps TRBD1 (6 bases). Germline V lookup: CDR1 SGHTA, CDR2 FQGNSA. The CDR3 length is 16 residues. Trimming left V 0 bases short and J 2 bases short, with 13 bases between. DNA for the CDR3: TGTGCCAGCAGCTTAGCAAGGCGGGGGGCAAACACTGAAGCTTTCTTT. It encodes CASSLARRGANTEAFF.

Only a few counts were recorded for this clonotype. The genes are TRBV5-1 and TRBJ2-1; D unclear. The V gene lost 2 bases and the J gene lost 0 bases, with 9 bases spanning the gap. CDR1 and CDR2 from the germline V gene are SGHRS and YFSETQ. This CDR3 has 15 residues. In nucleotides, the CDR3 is TGCGCCAGCAGCTTAGTTGAGAGCTCCTACAATGAGCAGTTCTTC. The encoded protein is CASSLVESSYNEQFF. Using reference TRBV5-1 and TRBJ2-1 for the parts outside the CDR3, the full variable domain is KAGVTQTPRYLIKTRGQQVTLSCSPISGHRSVSWYQQTPGQGLQFLFEYFSETQRNKGNFPGRFSGRQFSNSRSEMNVSTLELGDSALYLCASSLVESSYNEQFFGPGTRLTVL.

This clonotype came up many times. As DNA, the CDR3 is TGCAGTGCTAGAGATGGGGGACAGCCCATGACCGGGGAGCTGTTTTTT. It codes for CSARDGGQPMTGELFF. The chain joins TRBV20-1 to TRBJ2-2, with 7 bases matching TRBD1. The CDR3 has 16 residues. Germline V lookup: CDR1 DFQATT, CDR2 SNEGSKA (reference sequence). Losses at the gene ends were 0 bases for V and 5 bases for J; bases not matched to a gene: 9.

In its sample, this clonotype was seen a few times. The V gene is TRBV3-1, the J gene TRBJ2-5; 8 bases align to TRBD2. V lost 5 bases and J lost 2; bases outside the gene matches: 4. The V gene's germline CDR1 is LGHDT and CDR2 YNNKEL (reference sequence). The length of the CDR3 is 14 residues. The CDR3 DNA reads TGTGCCAGCAGCATGACTAGCGCTCAAGAGACCCAGTACTTC. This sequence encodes CASSMTSAQETQYF.

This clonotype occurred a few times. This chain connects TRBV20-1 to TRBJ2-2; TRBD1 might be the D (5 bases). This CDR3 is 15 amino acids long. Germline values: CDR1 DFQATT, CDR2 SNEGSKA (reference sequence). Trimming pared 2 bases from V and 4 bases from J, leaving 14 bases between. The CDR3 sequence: CSARIGQRGTGELFF. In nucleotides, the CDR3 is TGCAGTGCTAGAATAGGACAAAGGGGCACCGGGGAGCTGTTTTTT.

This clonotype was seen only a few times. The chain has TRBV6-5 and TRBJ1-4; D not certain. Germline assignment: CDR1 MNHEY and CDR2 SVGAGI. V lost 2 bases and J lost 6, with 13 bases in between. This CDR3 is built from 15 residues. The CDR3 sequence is CASSYSAGEDEKLFF. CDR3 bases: TGTGCCAGCAGTTACAGCGCGGGCGAAGATGAAAAACTGTTTTTT.

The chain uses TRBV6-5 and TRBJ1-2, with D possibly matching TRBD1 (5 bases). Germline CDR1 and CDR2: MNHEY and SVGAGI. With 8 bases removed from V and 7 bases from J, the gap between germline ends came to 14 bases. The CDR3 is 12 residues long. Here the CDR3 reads CASGPRGGGYTF. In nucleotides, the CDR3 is TGTGCCAGCGGTCCTCGGGGCGGTGGCTACACCTTC.

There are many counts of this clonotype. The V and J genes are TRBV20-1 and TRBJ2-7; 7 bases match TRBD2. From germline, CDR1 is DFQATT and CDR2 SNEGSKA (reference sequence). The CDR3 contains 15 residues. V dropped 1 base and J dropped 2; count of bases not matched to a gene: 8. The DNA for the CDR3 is TGCAGTGCTAGAGCTGCGGAGGGAGGGGCCTACGAGCAGTACTTC. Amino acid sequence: CSARAAEGGAYEQYF.

As DNA, the CDR3 is TGTGCCAGCAGTTCCGGGACAGCCTTCTACGAGCAGTACGTC. Translation: CASSSGTAFYEQYV. The genes are TRBV28 and TRBJ2-7, with 7 nucleotides matching TRBD1. The CDR3 is 14 residues long. Trimming took 4 bases from V and 3 from J; bases not matched to a gene: 6. Germline V lookup: CDR1 MDHEN, CDR2 SYDVKM.

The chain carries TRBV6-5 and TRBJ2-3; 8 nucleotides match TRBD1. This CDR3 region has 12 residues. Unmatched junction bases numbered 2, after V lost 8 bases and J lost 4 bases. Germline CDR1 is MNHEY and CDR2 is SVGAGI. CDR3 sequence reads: CASGTGPDTQYF. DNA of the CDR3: TGTGCCAGCGGGACAGGTCCAGATACGCAGTATTTT.

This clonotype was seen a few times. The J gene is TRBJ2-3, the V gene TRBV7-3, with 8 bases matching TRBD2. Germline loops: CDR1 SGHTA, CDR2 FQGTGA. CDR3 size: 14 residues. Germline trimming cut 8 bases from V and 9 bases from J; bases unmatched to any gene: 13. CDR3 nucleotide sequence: TGTGCCAGCTCGAGGACTAGCCGCTCCGGCACGCAGTATTTT. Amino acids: CASSRTSRSGTQYF.

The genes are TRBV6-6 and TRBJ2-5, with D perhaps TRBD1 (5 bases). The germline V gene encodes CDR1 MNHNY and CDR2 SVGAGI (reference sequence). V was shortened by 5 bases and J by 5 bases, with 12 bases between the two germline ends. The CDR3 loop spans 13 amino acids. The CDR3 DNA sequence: TGTGCCAGCAGTCCACAGGCCCCGGAGACCCAGTACTTC. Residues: CASSPQAPETQYF.

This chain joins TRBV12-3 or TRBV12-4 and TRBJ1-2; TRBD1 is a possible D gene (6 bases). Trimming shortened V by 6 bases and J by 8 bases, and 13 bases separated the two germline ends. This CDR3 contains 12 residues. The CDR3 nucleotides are TGTGCCAGCAGGACAGGCCTATGGGGCTACACCTTC. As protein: CASRTGLWGYTF.

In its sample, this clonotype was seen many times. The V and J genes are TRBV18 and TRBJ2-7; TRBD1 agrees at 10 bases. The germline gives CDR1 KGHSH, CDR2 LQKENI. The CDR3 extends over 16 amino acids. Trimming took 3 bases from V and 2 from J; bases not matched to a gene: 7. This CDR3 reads CASSPLGTGVPYEQYF. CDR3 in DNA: TGTGCCAGCTCACCGCTCGGGACAGGGGTCCCCTACGAGCAGTACTTC.

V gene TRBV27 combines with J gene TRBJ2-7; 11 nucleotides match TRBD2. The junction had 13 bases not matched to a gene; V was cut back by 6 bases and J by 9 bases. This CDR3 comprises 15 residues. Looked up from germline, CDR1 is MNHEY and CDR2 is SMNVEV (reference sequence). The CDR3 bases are TGTGCCAGCAGCACGAGACTAGCGGGGACGTGGGGGCAGTACTTC. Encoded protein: CASSTRLAGTWGQYF.

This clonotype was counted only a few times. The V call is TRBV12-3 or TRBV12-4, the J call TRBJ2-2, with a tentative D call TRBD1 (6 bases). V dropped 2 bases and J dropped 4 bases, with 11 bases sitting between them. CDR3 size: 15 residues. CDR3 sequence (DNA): TGTGCCAGCAGTTTAATTTGGGGGCTCACCGGGGAGCTGTTTTTT. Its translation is CASSLIWGLTGELFF.

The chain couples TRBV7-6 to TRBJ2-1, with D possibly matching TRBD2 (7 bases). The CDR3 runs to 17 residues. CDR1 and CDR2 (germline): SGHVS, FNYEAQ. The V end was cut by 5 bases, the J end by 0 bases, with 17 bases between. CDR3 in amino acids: CASSRPGGASSYNEQFF. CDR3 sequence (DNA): TGTGCCAGCAGCCGGCCTGGGGGGGCGAGCTCCTACAATGAGCAGTTCTTC.

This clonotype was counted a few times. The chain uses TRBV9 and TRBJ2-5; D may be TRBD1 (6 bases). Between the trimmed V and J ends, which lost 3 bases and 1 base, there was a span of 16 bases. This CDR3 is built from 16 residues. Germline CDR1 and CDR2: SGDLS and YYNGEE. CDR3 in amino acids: CASSERQEILQETQYF. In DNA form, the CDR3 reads TGTGCCAGCAGCGAACGACAGGAGATCCTCCAAGAGACCCAGTACTTC.

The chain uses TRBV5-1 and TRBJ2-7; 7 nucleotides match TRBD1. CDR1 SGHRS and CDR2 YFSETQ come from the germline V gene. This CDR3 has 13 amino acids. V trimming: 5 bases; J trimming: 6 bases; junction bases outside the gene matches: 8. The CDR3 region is CASRQQGLGEQYF. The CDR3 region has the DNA TGCGCCAGCAGACAACAGGGGCTGGGCGAGCAGTACTTC.

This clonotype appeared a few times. DNA of the CDR3: TGTGCCAGCAGCCTCCAGGCAGGGCCGGGCTTTACCGGGGAGCTGTTTTTT. This codes for CASSLQAGPGFTGELFF. The chain has TRBV7-3 and TRBJ2-2; tentatively, D is TRBD1 (5 bases). The germline V and J ends were trimmed by 5 bases and 5 bases, with 21 bases remaining between them. From germline, CDR1 is SGHTA and CDR2 FQGTGA. The CDR3 is 17 amino acids.

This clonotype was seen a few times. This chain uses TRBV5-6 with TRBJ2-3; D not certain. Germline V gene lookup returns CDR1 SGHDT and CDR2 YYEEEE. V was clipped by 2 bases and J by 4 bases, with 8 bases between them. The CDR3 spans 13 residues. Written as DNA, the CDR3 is TGTGCCAGCAGCTTCGCAGGCTCAGATACGCAGTATTTT. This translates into CASSFAGSDTQYF.

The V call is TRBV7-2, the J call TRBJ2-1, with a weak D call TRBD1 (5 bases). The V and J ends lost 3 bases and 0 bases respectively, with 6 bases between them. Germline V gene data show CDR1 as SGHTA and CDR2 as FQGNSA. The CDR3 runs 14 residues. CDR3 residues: CASSFRASYNEQFF. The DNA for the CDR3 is TGTGCCAGCAGCTTCAGGGCCTCCTACAATGAGCAGTTCTTC. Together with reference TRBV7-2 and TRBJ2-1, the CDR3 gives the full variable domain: GAGVSQSPSNKVTEKGKDVELRCDPISGHTALYWYRQSLGQGLEFLIYFQGNSAPDKSGLPSDRFSAERTGGSVSTLTIQRTQQEDSAVYLCASSFRASYNEQFFGPGTRLTVL.

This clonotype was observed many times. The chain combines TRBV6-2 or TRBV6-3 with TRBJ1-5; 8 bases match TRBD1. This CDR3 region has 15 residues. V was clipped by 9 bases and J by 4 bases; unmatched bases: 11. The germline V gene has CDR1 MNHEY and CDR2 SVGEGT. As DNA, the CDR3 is TGTGCCAGTCTCGGACAGGGCCGAGGTAATCAGCCCCAGCATTTT. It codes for CASLGQGRGNQPQHF.

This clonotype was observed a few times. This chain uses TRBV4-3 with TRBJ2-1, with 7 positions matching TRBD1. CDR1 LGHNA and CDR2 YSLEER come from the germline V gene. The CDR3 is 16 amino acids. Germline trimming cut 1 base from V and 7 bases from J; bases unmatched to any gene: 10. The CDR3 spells CASSQVYRGLGNEQFF. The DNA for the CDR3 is TGCGCCAGCAGCCAAGTATATAGGGGGCTAGGGAATGAGCAGTTCTTC.

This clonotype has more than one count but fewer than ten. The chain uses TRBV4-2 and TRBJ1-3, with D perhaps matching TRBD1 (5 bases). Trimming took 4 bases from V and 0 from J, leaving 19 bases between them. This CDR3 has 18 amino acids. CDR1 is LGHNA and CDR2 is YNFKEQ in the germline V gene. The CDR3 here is CASSPPGEGSPSGNTIYF. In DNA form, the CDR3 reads TGTGCCAGCAGCCCACCCGGAGAGGGGTCCCCCTCTGGAAACACCATATATTTT.

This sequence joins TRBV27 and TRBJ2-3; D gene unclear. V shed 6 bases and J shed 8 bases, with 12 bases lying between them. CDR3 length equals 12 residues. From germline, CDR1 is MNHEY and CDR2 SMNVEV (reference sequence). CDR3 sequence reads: CASSLPVGTQYF. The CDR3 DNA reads TGTGCCAGCAGCCTGCCGGTGGGTACGCAGTATTTT.

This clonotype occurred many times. The CDR3 sequence is CASSQETSGLREQYF. The CDR3, as DNA: TGTGCCAGCAGCCAAGAGACTAGCGGGCTGCGCGAGCAGTACTTC. The V call is TRBV4-2, the J call TRBJ2-7, with TRBD2 matching 10 bases. Germline V lookup: CDR1 LGHNA, CDR2 YNFKEQ. CDR3 length: 15 amino acids. Germline trimming cut 0 bases from V and 6 bases from J; bases unmatched to any gene: 5.

CDR3 in amino acids: CASSLLHTKRTQYF. The CDR3 DNA is TGTGCCAGCAGCCTACTACACACCAAGAGAACCCAGTACTTC. The V gene is TRBV3-1, the J gene TRBJ2-5; D uncertain. The germline gives CDR1 LGHDT, CDR2 YNNKEL (reference sequence). V lost 4 bases and J 8 bases, leaving 17 bases between the germline ends. The CDR3 is 14 residues long.

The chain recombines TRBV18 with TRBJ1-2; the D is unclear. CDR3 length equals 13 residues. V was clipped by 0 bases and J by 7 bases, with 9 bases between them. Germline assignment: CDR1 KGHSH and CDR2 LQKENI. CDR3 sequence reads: CASSPPGGGGYTF. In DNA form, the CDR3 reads TGTGCCAGCTCACCACCCGGAGGTGGTGGCTACACCTTC.

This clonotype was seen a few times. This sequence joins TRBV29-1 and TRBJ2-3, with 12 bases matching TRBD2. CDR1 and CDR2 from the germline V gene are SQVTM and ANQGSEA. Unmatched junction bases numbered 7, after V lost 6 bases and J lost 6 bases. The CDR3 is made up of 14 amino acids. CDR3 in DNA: TGCAGCGTAAGCCGACTAGCGGGGGATGATACGCAGTATTTT. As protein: CSVSRLAGDDTQYF.